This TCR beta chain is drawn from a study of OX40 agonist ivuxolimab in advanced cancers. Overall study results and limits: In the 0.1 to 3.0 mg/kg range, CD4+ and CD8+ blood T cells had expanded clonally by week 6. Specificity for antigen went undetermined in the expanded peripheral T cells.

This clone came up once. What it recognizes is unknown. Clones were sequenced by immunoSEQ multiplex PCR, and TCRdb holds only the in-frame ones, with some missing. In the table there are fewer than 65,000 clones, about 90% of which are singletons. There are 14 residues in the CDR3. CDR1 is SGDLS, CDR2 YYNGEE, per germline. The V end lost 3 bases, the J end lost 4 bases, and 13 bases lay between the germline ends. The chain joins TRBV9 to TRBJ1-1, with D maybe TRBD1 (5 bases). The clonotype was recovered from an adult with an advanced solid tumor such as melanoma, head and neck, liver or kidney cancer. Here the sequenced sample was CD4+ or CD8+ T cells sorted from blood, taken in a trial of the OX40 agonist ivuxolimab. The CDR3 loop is CASSGQSIGTEAFF. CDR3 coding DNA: TGTGCCAGCAGCGGACAGTCAATCGGCACTGAAGCTTTCTTT.